This TCR beta chain came from a study of T cell changes during pregnancy in multiple sclerosis. Trimming took 8 bases from V and 9 from J; bases not matched to a gene: 10. Germline CDR1 is MGHDK and CDR2 is SYGVNS. CDR3 size: 13 residues. Repertoires were generated with immunoSEQ multiplex PCR, while TCRdb's copy carries only in-frame clones and drops some. The sample holds under 55,000 clones, about 90% seen once. This chain links TRBV25-1 with TRBJ2-1; 7 positions agree with TRBD2. This receptor was taken from a female donor with multiple sclerosis, enrolled in a pregnancy study. This material consisted of CD8+ T cells from peripheral blood mononuclear cells, taken after pregnancy. Here the CDR3 reads CASRSGGASEQFF. DNA for the CDR3: TGTGCCAGCCGGTCGGGGGGTGCTAGTGAGCAGTTCTTC. The entire variable domain, with the rest obtained from reference TRBV25-1 and TRBJ2-1, is as follows: EADIYQTPRYLVIGTGKKITLECSQTMGHDKMYWYQQDPGMELHLIHYSYGVNSTEKGDLSSESTVSRIRTEHFPLTLESARPSHTSQYLCASRSGGASEQFFGPGTRLTVL.